This record looks at one T cell receptor beta chain sequence and its context. This specimen comes from a study of technical replicates of blood from several donors. The table came from immunoSEQ multiplex PCR; TCRdb's copy has only in-frame clones and leaves some out. The table has 85,000 to 100,000 clones, 94% seen once. This CDR3 region has 16 residues. From germline, CDR1 is LNHNV and CDR2 YYDKDF (reference sequence). V lost 4 bases, J lost 0 bases, and 10 bases lay in between. Sequenced sample: T cells isolated from PBMCs. The sequence came from a human donor in good health. The rearrangement uses TRBV15 and TRBJ2-6, with D possibly TRBD2 on 6 matching bases. In nucleotides, the CDR3 is TGTGCCACCAGCACGGGACTTTCCTCTGGGGCCAACGTCCTGACTTTC. Residues: CATSTGLSSGANVLTF.